These 2 T cell receptor beta chains came from one sample sequenced in a study of vaccination effects on CD4 cells after COVID-19. Around day 10 of culture, CD4+ T cells were separated out. The table came from immunoSEQ multiplex PCR; TCRdb's copy has only in-frame clones and leaves some out. The sample yields tens of thousands of clones, roughly 74% seen once. The antigens for these receptors are not known. The sequences come from CD4+ T cells from PBMCs cultured without peptide, collected before COVID-19 vaccination. The receptors shown here come from a human donor who received a COVID-19 vaccine.

This clone was observed once. The V and J genes are TRBV4-2 and TRBJ1-1; perhaps TRBD1 as D (6 bases). V was pared by 0 bases and J by 2 bases, with 13 bases between. Germline assignment: CDR1 LGHNA and CDR2 YNFKEQ. This CDR3 has 16 amino acids. This CDR3 is CASSQDVQGINTEAFF. The CDR3 DNA reads as TGTGCCAGCAGCCAAGATGTCCAGGGGATTAACACTGAAGCTTTCTTT.

This clone was detected only once. The DNA for the CDR3 is TGCGCCAGCAGCTCAGGACAGAGCAATCAGCCCCAGCATTTT. It is translated as CASSSGQSNQPQHF. This sequence joins TRBV5-1 and TRBJ1-5, with a possible D match to TRBD1 (6 bases). V shed 3 bases and J shed 1 base, with 8 bases lying between them. The V gene's germline CDR1 is SGHRS and CDR2 YFSETQ. The CDR3 extends over 14 amino acids.